This TCR beta chain originates from a study of T cell changes during pregnancy in multiple sclerosis. Some clones are missing from TCRdb's copy, which holds only in-frame ones; the method was immunoSEQ multiplex PCR. Of roughly 48,000 clones listed, over 80% were seen once; the top ten hold approximately 0.91%. Per the germline V gene, CDR1 is MDHEN and CDR2 is SYDVKM. Trimming cost V 3 bases and J 2 bases; bases outside gene matches: 5. The CDR3 runs to 15 residues. The rearrangement links TRBV28 to TRBJ2-3; TRBD2 aligns across 7 bases. The sequencing used CD4+ T cells from peripheral blood mononuclear cells, collected in the second trimester of pregnancy. This sequence originates from a female donor in good health, enrolled as a control in a pregnancy study. Here the CDR3 reads CASSFWEGITDTQYF. The CDR3, as DNA: TGTGCCAGCAGTTTTTGGGAGGGGATCACAGATACGCAGTATTTT.